Detailed here is one TCR beta chain. Within the sample, other DNA sequences also encode this same CDR3. The data derive from a study of blood T cell repertoires in COVID-19. Study-wide background: The study drew acute and convalescent COVID-19 samples from the United States, Italy and Spain. From T cells, B-cell-depleted T cells, or PBMCs came the material, which was cDNA or gDNA.

This CDR3 is 15 amino acids long. Trimming removed 3 bases from V and 6 bases from J; junction bases left unmatched: 4. In germline, CDR1 is SGHAT, CDR2 FQNNGV. How the authors handled the data: How many nucleated cells were present was estimated from reference gene primer amplification. TCRdb's table, derived via immunoSEQ multiplex PCR, lists solely in-frame clones and lacks some. The V and J calls and clone size were taken over from that table, and D and trimming were inferred from the DNA. In the table there are some 200,000 clones, just under 90% of which are singletons. Seattle researchers signed up patients amid active infection and tracked them longitudinally.

This sequence was found in a woman aged 65 to 85 with COVID-19, enrolled during active disease. The V gene is TRBV11-2, the J gene TRBJ2-1; 11 bases match TRBD2. Sequencing was performed on peripheral blood. CDR3 in DNA: TGTGCCAGCAGCTTGGGGCTAGCGGGAGGCAATGAGCAGTTCTTC. Translating gives CASSLGLAGGNEQFF. The full variable domain, completed using reference TRBV11-2 and TRBJ2-1, is EAGVAQSPRYKIIEKRQSVAFWCNPISGHATLYWYQQILGQGPKLLIQFQNNGVVDDSQLPKDRFSAERLKGVDSTLKIQPAKLEDSAVYLCASSLGLAGGNEQFFGPGTRLTVL.